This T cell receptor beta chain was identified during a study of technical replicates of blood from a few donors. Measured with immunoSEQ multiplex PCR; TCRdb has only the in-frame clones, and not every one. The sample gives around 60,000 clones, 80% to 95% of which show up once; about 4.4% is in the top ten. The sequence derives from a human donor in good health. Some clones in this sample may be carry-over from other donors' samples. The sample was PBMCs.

CDR3 sequence (DNA): TGCGCCAGCAGCCAAGTGCAGGGGCACCAGATATACAATGAGCAGTTCTTC. It yields the protein CASSQVQGHQIYNEQFF. V usage is TRBV5-1 and J usage is TRBJ2-1; maybe TRBD1 (6 bases). The V and J ends lost 4 bases and 4 bases respectively, with 21 bases between them. Germline CDR1 is SGHRS and CDR2 is YFSETQ. CDR3 length equals 17 residues. Full variable domain (outside the CDR3, taken from reference TRBV5-1 and TRBJ2-1): KAGVTQTPRYLIKTRGQQVTLSCSPISGHRSVSWYQQTPGQGLQFLFEYFSETQRNKGNFPGRFSGRQFSNSRSEMNVSTLELGDSALYLCASSQVQGHQIYNEQFFGPGTRLTVL.